The 22 T cell receptor beta chains given below trace back to one sample, sequenced in a study of control samples from healthy donors and cancer patients. Profiling relied on immunoSEQ multiplex PCR, and the TCRdb table lists in-frame clones only, not all of them. The table shows roughly 180,000 clones, with around 92% occurring only once. The specimen sequenced was blood. The receptors here all came from a woman between 40 and 50 years old in good health.

The CDR3 nucleotides read TGTGCCAGCGGAAACTACAGGGGCCGTTACAACTACGAGCAGTACTTC. Protein sequence: CASGNYRGRYNYEQYF. The chain recombines TRBV7-8 with TRBJ2-7; 7 bases fit TRBD1. Unmatched junction bases numbered 16, after V lost 8 bases and J lost 3 bases. CDR3 length: 16 residues. Germline V gene sequence: CDR1 SGHVS, CDR2 FQNEAQ.

This chain uses TRBV7-9 with TRBJ2-3, with D hard to call. In germline, CDR1 is SEHNR, CDR2 FQNEAQ (reference sequence). The CDR3 length is 12 residues. The V end was cut by 2 bases, the J end by 6 bases, with 6 bases between. The CDR3 protein is CASSLYLDTQYF. CDR3 DNA: TGTGCCAGCAGCTTATACCTCGATACGCAGTATTTT.

The count of this clone is one. The chain links TRBV6-5 to TRBJ1-2; D is perhaps TRBD1 (5 bases). The CDR3 totals 13 residues. Germline CDR1 reads MNHEY; CDR2 reads SVGAGI. V dropped 10 bases and J dropped 8 bases, with 20 bases sitting between them. The DNA for the CDR3 is TGTGCCACCTCCCGCCTTGGGGGGGAAGGCTACACCTTC. Translation: CATSRLGGEGYTF.

This chain uses TRBV25-1 with TRBJ2-1; D not certain. This CDR3 contains 12 residues. The germline V and J ends were trimmed by 4 bases and 8 bases, with 9 bases remaining between them. Germline values: CDR1 MGHDK, CDR2 SYGVNS. Here the CDR3 reads CASSARVDEQFF. CDR3 sequence (DNA): TGTGCCAGCAGTGCCCGAGTCGATGAGCAGTTCTTC.

This chain joins TRBV5-6 and TRBJ2-3; TRBD1 matches at 9 bases. The CDR3 runs 14 residues. Germline CDR1 and CDR2: SGHDT and YYEEEE. V shed 5 bases and J 3 bases; nucleotides not matched to a gene: 4. The CDR3 here is CASSTGGKTDTQYF. The CDR3 DNA reads TGTGCCAGCAGTACAGGGGGCAAAACAGATACGCAGTATTTT.

The rearrangement joins TRBV6-6 to TRBJ1-4; 7 bases are shared with TRBD1. Germline-derived CDR1 and CDR2 are MNHNY and SVGAGI (reference sequence). There are 15 residues in the CDR3. Trimming removed 5 bases from V and 0 bases from J; junction bases left unmatched: 3. The CDR3 is CASSPTGATNEKLFF. Written as DNA, the CDR3 is TGTGCCAGCAGTCCCACAGGGGCAACTAATGAAAAACTGTTTTTT.

The CDR3 region has the DNA TGTGCCAGCTCACCCCGGGACAGATCCTACGAGCAGTACTTC. Its translation is CASSPRDRSYEQYF. The J gene is TRBJ2-7, the V gene TRBV18; 7 bases agree with TRBD1. The V and J ends lost 3 bases and 1 base, in that order; junction bases with no gene match: 3. Germline V gives CDR1 KGHSH, CDR2 LQKENI. CDR3 length: 14 residues.

The chain has TRBV18 and TRBJ1-1; no clear D. The V and J ends lost 2 bases and 2 bases respectively, with 12 bases between them. The CDR3 has 15 residues. Germline V CDR1 and CDR2: KGHSH, LQKENI. Here the CDR3 DNA reads TGTGCCAGCTCACCATGGGAGGGATCAAACACTGAAGCTTTCTTT. This translates into CASSPWEGSNTEAFF. Complete variable domain (other parts from reference TRBV18 and TRBJ1-1): NAGVMQNPRHLVRRRGQEARLRCSPMKGHSHVYWYRQLPEEGLKFMVYLQKENIIDESGMPKERFSAEFPKEGPSILRIQQVVRGDSAAYFCASSPWEGSNTEAFFGQGTRLTVV.

The gene calls are TRBV7-9 and TRBJ1-4, with a possible D match to TRBD1 (5 bases). The CDR3 is 15 amino acids. Germline V gene data show CDR1 as SEHNR and CDR2 as FQNEAQ (reference sequence). V was cut by 5 bases and J by 7 bases, with 17 bases left in between. CDR3 region: CASSAGGTDIEKLFF. The CDR3 coding sequence is TGTGCCAGCAGCGCCGGGGGGACCGATATTGAAAAACTGTTTTTT.

This chain connects TRBV6-1 to TRBJ1-1, with D perhaps matching TRBD1 (6 bases). In germline, CDR1 is MNHNS, CDR2 SASEGT. Trimming shortened V by 3 bases and J by 7 bases, and 12 bases separated the two germline ends. The CDR3 totals 13 residues. CDR3 in amino acids: CASSEGAGYEAFF. The DNA of the CDR3 is TGTGCCAGCAGTGAGGGGGCGGGCTATGAAGCTTTCTTT.

The rearrangement links TRBV9 to TRBJ2-2; perhaps D is TRBD1 or TRBD2 (5 bases each). In germline, CDR1 is SGDLS, CDR2 YYNGEE. This CDR3 is 14 amino acids long. V shed 3 bases and J shed 8 bases, with 14 bases lying between them. The CDR3 is CASSAGPSQGELFF. DNA of the CDR3: TGTGCCAGCAGCGCGGGACCTAGCCAGGGGGAGCTGTTTTTT.

CDR3 amino acids: CASSLGGGTEAFF. The CDR3 DNA follows: TGCGCCAGCAGCTTAGGGGGCGGGACTGAAGCTTTCTTT. The chain uses TRBV5-1 and TRBJ1-1; TRBD1 matches 7 bases. V lost 2 bases, J lost 5 bases, and 3 bases stayed unmatched. The CDR3 is 13 amino acids. Germline V gene sequence: CDR1 SGHRS, CDR2 YFSETQ.

V is TRBV10-1 and J is TRBJ2-1; TRBD2 matches 12 bases. This CDR3 has 16 amino acids. Germline trimming cut 5 bases from V and 6 bases from J; bases unmatched to any gene: 8. Germline CDR1 is WNHNN and CDR2 is SYGVQD (reference sequence). In DNA form, the CDR3 reads TGCGCCAGCAGTAAGTTACTAGCGGGGGGCTCCAATGAGCAGTTCTTC. It is translated as CASSKLLAGGSNEQFF.

CDR3 loop: CASSRENQPQHF. As DNA, the CDR3 is TGTGCCAGTAGTAGGGAAAATCAGCCCCAGCATTTT. The V gene is TRBV19, the J gene TRBJ1-5; D remains unclear. Trimming left V 4 bases short and J 4 bases short, with 5 bases between. The CDR3 contains 12 residues. Germline values: CDR1 LNHDA, CDR2 SQIVND (reference sequence).

The chain carries TRBV7-9 and TRBJ1-2; tentatively, D is TRBD1 (5 bases). Trimming removed 5 bases at V and 6 bases at J, with 13 bases between. CDR1 is SEHNR and CDR2 is FQNEAQ in the germline V gene (reference sequence). The CDR3 is 13 residues long. Written as DNA, the CDR3 is TGTGCCAGCAGCCCCTGGGGGGGAGATGGCTACACCTTC. Translating it yields CASSPWGGDGYTF. Full variable domain (outside the CDR3, taken from reference TRBV7-9 and TRBJ1-2): DTGVSQNPRHKITKRGQNVTFRCDPISEHNRLYWYRQTLGQGPEFLTYFQNEAQLEKSRLLSDRFSAERPKGSFSTLEIQRTEQGDSAMYLCASSPWGGDGYTFGSGTRLTVV.

The rearrangement links TRBV12-5 to TRBJ1-2, with 7 bases fitting TRBD1. The CDR3 sequence is 12 residues long. V was clipped by 5 bases and J by 4 bases; unmatched bases: 1. Germline assignment: CDR1 LGHNT and CDR2 FRNRAP. CDR3 protein: CASGRDSYGYTF. CDR3 DNA: TGTGCTAGTGGTCGGGACAGCTATGGCTACACCTTC.

The chain links TRBV13 to TRBJ2-7; D possibly matches TRBD1 or TRBD2 (7 bases each). V lost 5 bases and J lost 7, with 15 bases in between. Per germline, CDR1 PRHDT and CDR2 FYEKMQ (reference sequence). The CDR3 runs 13 residues. DNA for the CDR3: TGTGCCAGCAGCGCCCCCAGGGGGGGGGAGCAGTACTTC. Translating it yields CASSAPRGGEQYF.

The chain recombines TRBV10-2 with TRBJ1-3, with no clear D. Per the germline V gene, CDR1 is WSHSY and CDR2 is SAAADI. Deletions cut 2 bases from V and 4 bases from J, with 0 bases between. This CDR3 has 11 amino acids. The CDR3 nucleotides read TGCGCCAGCAGTGAGGGAAACACCATATATTTT. Translated, it gives CASSEGNTIYF.

This rearrangement joins TRBV6-6 to TRBJ1-6; D not certain. V was pared by 6 bases and J by 0 bases, with 9 bases between. Germline lookup yields CDR1 MNHNY and CDR2 SVGAGI (reference sequence). This CDR3 has 15 amino acids. For the CDR3, the DNA is TGTGCCAGCAGAAAACAGAGCTCCTATAATTCACCCCTCCACTTT. Translated: CASRKQSSYNSPLHF.

J is TRBJ2-1 and V is TRBV7-9; D unclear. This CDR3 is 12 amino acids long. V was cut by 5 bases and J by 12 bases, with 14 bases left in between. Germline CDR1 is SEHNR and CDR2 is FQNEAQ (reference sequence). In nucleotides, the CDR3 is TGTGCCAGCAGCCCCTCAAGGGAATCGCAGTTCTTC. Translation: CASSPSRESQFF. The variable domain in full, with the rest retrieved from reference TRBV7-9 and TRBJ2-1, is DTGVSQNPRHKITKRGQNVTFRCDPISEHNRLYWYRQTLGQGPEFLTYFQNEAQLEKSRLLSDRFSAERPKGSFSTLEIQRTEQGDSAMYLCASSPSRESQFFGPGTRLTVL.

The V and J genes are TRBV4-1 and TRBJ1-1; 8 nucleotides match TRBD1. Germline V gene data show CDR1 as MGHRA and CDR2 as YSYEKL. V lost 3 bases and J lost 4; bases outside the gene matches: 7. The CDR3 contains 15 residues. This CDR3 is CASSQGRGLGTEAFF. The CDR3 nucleotides are TGCGCCAGCAGCCAGGGCAGGGGGCTTGGCACTGAAGCTTTCTTT.

The gene calls are TRBV24-1 and TRBJ1-5; D remains ambiguous. The CDR3 length is 13 residues. CDR1 is KGHDR and CDR2 is SFDVKD in the germline V gene. V was pared by 0 bases and J by 6 bases, with 5 bases between. The CDR3 DNA sequence: TGTGCCACCAGTGATTTGACGGGTCAGCCCCAGCATTTT. Translated, it gives CATSDLTGQPQHF.